The next 31 T cell receptor beta chains were all read from a single sample in a study of response to subunit inactivated influenza vaccine. TCRdb redid the calling of the RT-PCR reads with MiXCR, one entry per CDR3 protein. This sample has fewer than 200,000 distinct CDR3 sequences, with about a tenth found just once. This material consisted of non-naive T cells sorted from PBMCs, taken on the day of vaccination. These receptors were taken from a middle-aged man who received an inactivated influenza vaccine.

The chain combines TRBV28 with TRBJ2-7; 9 bases fit TRBD1. V shed 7 bases and J 0 bases; nucleotides not matched to a gene: 7. The CDR3 consists of 15 residues. The germline V gene has CDR1 MDHEN and CDR2 SYDVKM. CDR3 sequence: CASNNGGQGSYEQYF. The CDR3 nucleotides read TGTGCCAGCAATAATGGGGGACAGGGCTCCTACGAGCAGTACTTC.

Many counts were recorded for this clonotype. The chain combines TRBV5-1 with TRBJ1-2; a possible D gene is TRBD1 (6 bases). The CDR3 runs 12 residues. Trimming shortened V by 2 bases and J by 5 bases, and 7 bases separated the two germline ends. The germline V gene encodes CDR1 SGHRS and CDR2 YFSETQ. For the CDR3, the DNA is TGCGCCAGCAGCTTAAGGGGGTATGGCTACACCTTC. The encoded protein is CASSLRGYGYTF. Looking up the rest from reference TRBV5-1 and TRBJ1-2 gives the full variable domain: KAGVTQTPRYLIKTRGQQVTLSCSPISGHRSVSWYQQTPGQGLQFLFEYFSETQRNKGNFPGRFSGRQFSNSRSEMNVSTLELGDSALYLCASSLRGYGYTFGSGTRLTVV.

The chain employs TRBV27 and TRBJ1-2; D is unresolved. The CDR3 contains 13 residues. Trimming removed 3 bases at V and 4 bases at J, with 9 bases between. CDR1 and CDR2 from the germline V gene are MNHEY and SMNVEV (reference sequence). The CDR3 DNA reads TGTGCCAGCAGTTTTTCGGGGTTCTATGGCTACACCTTC. It specifies CASSFSGFYGYTF.

This clonotype has a count of ten or more. V is TRBV15 and J is TRBJ1-3; D may be TRBD1 (5 bases). The germline V gene has CDR1 LNHNV and CDR2 YYDKDF (reference sequence). The CDR3 loop spans 16 amino acids. Trimming removed 0 bases from V and 0 bases from J, with 9 bases in between. CDR3 region: CATSREGRYSGNTIYF. The CDR3 DNA reads TGTGCCACCAGCAGAGAGGGGCGGTACTCTGGAAACACCATATATTTT.

This clonotype was counted at least ten times. J is TRBJ1-4 and V is TRBV4-1; no definite D call. Trimming took off 5 bases at V and 0 bases at J, with 10 bases between the two ends. The length of the CDR3 is 15 residues. Germline V gene lookup returns CDR1 MGHRA and CDR2 YSYEKL. CDR3 loop: CASSYPGATNEKLFF. CDR3 DNA: TGCGCCAGCAGCTACCCCGGTGCAACTAATGAAAAACTGTTTTTT.

Ten or more counts support this clonotype. The chain combines TRBV27 with TRBJ2-1; the D gene could be TRBD1 or TRBD2 (6 bases each). CDR1 MNHEY and CDR2 SMNVEV come from the germline V gene (reference sequence). Trimming removed 3 bases from V and 6 bases from J, with 21 bases in between. The CDR3 extends over 17 amino acids. In DNA, the CDR3 is TGTGCCAGCAGTTTCGGGGGCCTAACGCAGGGGCCCAATGAGCAGTTCTTC. Translation: CASSFGGLTQGPNEQFF.

This clonotype was observed many times. This chain uses TRBV12-3 or TRBV12-4 with TRBJ2-6; no firm D call. This CDR3 has 16 residues. V was clipped by 1 base and J by 3 bases, with 10 bases between them. The CDR3 sequence is CASSLGINFGANVLTF. The CDR3 DNA sequence: TGTGCCAGCAGTTTAGGGATAAACTTTGGGGCCAACGTCCTGACTTTC.

This clonotype has more than one count but fewer than ten. One end of the junction does not line up with germline, which may come from a read error. The gene calls are TRBV4-1 and TRBJ1-6; D gene unclear. CDR1 and CDR2 from the germline V gene are MGHRA and YSYEKL. The CDR3 covers 16 residues. CDR3 sequence: CASSKEGRSPYSPLHF. In nucleotides, the CDR3 is TGCGCCAGCAGCAAAGAAGGGAGGAGCCCGTATTCACCCCTCCACTTT.

At least ten counts were recorded for this clonotype. The chain joins TRBV2 to TRBJ2-5; possibly TRBD2 for D (5 bases). V dropped 6 bases and J dropped 2 bases, with 10 bases sitting between them. The germline CDR1 and CDR2 sequences are SNHLY and FYNNEI. This CDR3 is built from 13 residues. The CDR3 sequence: CASSGVPQETQYF. CDR3 in DNA: TGTGCCAGCAGCGGGGTCCCGCAAGAGACCCAGTACTTC.

This clonotype has a count of ten or more. CDR3 coding DNA: TGTGCCAGCAGCCTAGGGCAGTTCACAGATACGCAGTATTTT. Residues: CASSLGQFTDTQYF. The rearrangement links TRBV11-2 to TRBJ2-3; D remains ambiguous. The CDR3 extends over 14 amino acids. Germline assignment: CDR1 SGHAT and CDR2 FQNNGV. Trimming pared 5 bases from V and 2 bases from J, leaving 11 bases between.

This clonotype was detected ten times or more. V gene TRBV6-2 or TRBV6-3 combines with J gene TRBJ2-7, with 13 positions matching TRBD2. The germline V gene has CDR1 MNHEY and CDR2 SVGEGT. The CDR3 has 15 residues. V was pared by 6 bases and J by 5 bases, with 7 bases of the junction left unmatched. This chain's CDR3 is CASSRRTSGSNEQYF. The CDR3 region has the DNA TGTGCCAGCAGCCGGCGGACTAGCGGGAGTAACGAGCAGTACTTC.

J is TRBJ2-7 and V is TRBV7-2; D unclear. The CDR3 contains 11 residues. V was trimmed by 1 base and J by 8 bases, leaving 6 bases between them. CDR1 and CDR2 from the germline V gene are SGHTA and FQGNSA. This CDR3 is CASSLESQQYF. CDR3 nucleotide sequence: TGTGCCAGCAGCTTAGAGTCCCAGCAGTACTTC.

The chain combines TRBV20-1 with TRBJ2-6, with D possibly matching TRBD2 (5 bases). V was clipped by 0 bases and J by 0 bases, with 15 bases between them. The CDR3 sequence is 18 residues long. Germline V gene sequence: CDR1 DFQATT, CDR2 SNEGSKA (reference sequence). The CDR3 sequence: CSARDRRKGGSGANVLTF. Written as DNA, the CDR3 is TGCAGTGCTAGAGATCGTCGGAAAGGAGGCTCTGGGGCCAACGTCCTGACTTTC.

There are a few counts of this clonotype. The rearrangement links TRBV6-1 to TRBJ1-5; TRBD1 agrees at 7 bases. This CDR3 has 14 amino acids. V lost 6 bases, J lost 9 bases, and 11 bases stayed unmatched. Germline CDR1 MNHNS, CDR2 SASEGT. The DNA for the CDR3 is TGTGCCAGCAGGCGGAACAGGGGCGAAGGGCCCCAGCATTTT. It specifies CASRRNRGEGPQHF.

The chain has TRBV5-1 and TRBJ2-5, with 16 bases that match TRBD2. This CDR3 spans 17 amino acids. Trimming at V came to 4 bases and at J to 5 bases, leaving 8 bases not matched to a gene. CDR1 is SGHRS and CDR2 is YFSETQ in the germline V gene. The CDR3 is CASSPGLAGGPRETQYF. The CDR3 nucleotides are TGCGCCAGCAGCCCGGGACTAGCGGGAGGGCCCAGGGAGACCCAGTACTTC.

This clonotype was found a few times. The rearrangement joins TRBV7-9 to TRBJ2-5, with a tentative D call TRBD1 (6 bases). V was cut by 2 bases and J by 2 bases, with 12 bases left in between. Germline values: CDR1 SEHNR, CDR2 FQNEAQ (reference sequence). This CDR3 is built from 15 residues. Written as DNA, the CDR3 is TGTGCCAGCAGCTTAAGTCTCAGGGGTCAAGAGACCCAGTACTTC. Its translation is CASSLSLRGQETQYF.

This chain links TRBV5-4 with TRBJ2-2; possibly TRBD1 for D (5 bases). Germline CDR1 and CDR2: SGHNT and YYREEE (reference sequence). Trimming took 4 bases from V and 5 from J, leaving 18 bases between them. This CDR3 has 16 amino acids. CDR3 amino acids: CASSGVQEHRTGELFF. The CDR3 nucleotides read TGTGCCAGCAGCGGAGTACAGGAGCACAGGACCGGGGAGCTGTTTTTT.

This clonotype was observed many times. J is TRBJ2-5 and V is TRBV7-9, with D uncertain. The CDR3 runs to 12 residues. V shed 3 bases and J shed 1 base, with 3 bases lying between them. CDR1 and CDR2 (germline): SEHNR, FQNEAQ (reference sequence). CDR3 residues: CASSFSQETQYF. The DNA for the CDR3 is TGTGCCAGCAGCTTTTCCCAAGAGACCCAGTACTTC.

In this sample, this clonotype turned up many times. At one end the junction does not follow the germline gene, possibly because of a read error. The rearrangement joins TRBV5-1 to TRBJ2-3; TRBD1 aligns across 7 bases. Germline CDR1 reads SGHRS; CDR2 reads YFSETQ. The CDR3 is 15 residues long. CDR3: CASSWTGTGTDTQYF. CDR3 DNA: TGTGCCAGCAGTTGGACCGGGACAGGCACAGATACGCAGTATTTT.

The chain carries TRBV3-1 and TRBJ1-5; unclear D gene. From germline, CDR1 is LGHDT and CDR2 YNNKEL (reference sequence). The CDR3 covers 14 residues. V dropped 1 base and J dropped 2 bases, with 6 bases sitting between them. CDR3 bases: TGTGCCAGCAGCCAAGTGGGCCGCAATCAGCCCCAGCATTTT. This sequence encodes CASSQVGRNQPQHF.

Ten or more counts support this clonotype. The gene calls are TRBV7-8 and TRBJ2-7, with D unclear. Trimming shortened V by 7 bases and J by 1 base, and 14 bases separated the two germline ends. Germline loops: CDR1 SGHVS, CDR2 FQNEAQ. CDR3 length: 14 residues. The CDR3: CASTPAVWSYEQYF. The CDR3 nucleotides are TGTGCCAGCACACCTGCTGTCTGGTCCTACGAGCAGTACTTC.

This clonotype was recorded a few times. V usage is TRBV29-1 and J usage is TRBJ1-5; D unclear. Germline CDR1 is SQVTM and CDR2 is ANQGSEA. The CDR3 spans 15 residues. Trimming removed 4 bases from V and 1 base from J, with 14 bases in between. The CDR3 bases are TGCAGCGTTGCCATTGACAAGCGCAGCAATCAGCCCCAGCATTTT. This encodes CSVAIDKRSNQPQHF.

The chain is built from TRBV20-1 and TRBJ1-5; 8 bases agree with TRBD1. V dropped 6 bases and J dropped 4; count of bases not matched to a gene: 5. The CDR3 has 13 amino acids. Per the germline V gene, CDR1 is DFQATT and CDR2 is SNEGSKA (reference sequence). The CDR3 sequence: CSAPDRANQPQHF. The CDR3 DNA reads TGCAGTGCCCCGGACAGGGCGAATCAGCCCCAGCATTTT.

Only a few counts were recorded for this clonotype. This chain links TRBV6-1 with TRBJ1-2, with 9 bases fitting TRBD1. The trim removed 6 bases at V and 1 base at J, leaving 9 bases unmatched. Looked up from germline, CDR1 is MNHNS and CDR2 is SASEGT. The CDR3 loop spans 16 amino acids. The CDR3 nucleotides are TGTGCCAGCAGGACTAATACAGGGGGCGTTAACTATGGCTACACCTTC. Its translation: CASRTNTGGVNYGYTF.

The chain recombines TRBV4-3 with TRBJ2-1; TRBD1 is a possible D gene (5 bases). This CDR3 is 13 amino acids long. Germline values: CDR1 LGHNA, CDR2 YSLEER. The ends were cut back, 2 bases at V and 9 bases at J, with 11 bases in the middle. The CDR3 DNA reads as TGCGCCAGCAGCCAAATCTGGGGCGGTGAGCAGTTCTTC. Its protein product is CASSQIWGGEQFF.

In this sample, this clonotype turned up a few times. This chain links TRBV4-1 with TRBJ2-1; D remains ambiguous. The ends were cut back, 6 bases at V and 2 bases at J, with 14 bases in the middle. The germline CDR1 and CDR2 sequences are MGHRA and YSYEKL. The CDR3 has 15 amino acids. The CDR3 sequence: CASSRMAVTYNEQFF. As DNA, the CDR3 is TGCGCCAGCAGTAGAATGGCGGTTACCTACAATGAGCAGTTCTTC.

This clonotype was detected many times. In DNA form, the CDR3 reads TGTGCCAGCAGTTACAGGGCCCCTAACTATGGCTACACCTTC. As protein: CASSYRAPNYGYTF. The chain couples TRBV6-5 to TRBJ1-2; no definite D call. V was trimmed by 2 bases and J by 0 bases, leaving 7 bases between them. This CDR3 comprises 14 residues. Germline CDR1 and CDR2: MNHEY and SVGAGI.

This clonotype has just a few counts. The J gene is TRBJ2-1, the V gene TRBV6-1; the match to TRBD1 covers 8 bases. The V gene end was trimmed by 5 bases and the J gene end by 2 bases; junction bases not matched to a gene: 2. CDR3 length: 14 residues. Germline lookup yields CDR1 MNHNS and CDR2 SASEGT. The CDR3 DNA reads TGTGCCAGCAGTACAGGGGGAGCCTACAATGAGCAGTTCTTC. The encoded protein is CASSTGGAYNEQFF.

The chain carries TRBV10-3 and TRBJ2-5; D ambiguous. The germline V and J ends were trimmed by 10 bases and 5 bases, with 17 bases remaining between them. CDR1 and CDR2 from the germline V gene are ENHRY and SYGVKD. The CDR3 contains 13 residues. The CDR3 region is CASLVPSRETQYF. The CDR3 region has the DNA TGTGCCAGCCTCGTGCCTTCCCGGGAGACCCAGTACTTC.

This clonotype appeared many times. The V gene is TRBV6-2 or TRBV6-3, the J gene TRBJ2-1, with no clear D. Germline lookup yields CDR1 MNHEY and CDR2 SVGEGT. The V end was cut by 5 bases, the J end by 5 bases, with 13 bases between. The CDR3 has 14 amino acids. In nucleotides, the CDR3 is TGTGCCAGCAGTCTTACGGCAAGTAACAATGAGCAGTTCTTC. It encodes CASSLTASNNEQFF.

This clonotype was detected many times. Here the CDR3 DNA reads TGTGCCAGCAGCCCCAATCGAATGCAGCGTACGAGACTAAGAGACTACGAGCAGTACTTC. This translates into CASSPNRMQRTRLRDYEQYF. The chain couples TRBV7-8 to TRBJ2-7, with D possibly matching TRBD2 (5 bases). The CDR3 is made up of 20 amino acids. Germline V lookup: CDR1 SGHVS, CDR2 FQNEAQ. The V gene lost 5 bases and the J gene lost 3 bases, with 32 bases spanning the gap.